This T cell receptor beta chain was captured in a study of blood T cell repertoires in COVID-19. This clone was seen once. The method was immunoSEQ multiplex PCR; TCRdb's version includes in-frame clones alone and lacks a portion of them. The sample lists over 150,000 clones, about 88% occurring once. This sequence originates from a man aged 45-65 years who had recovered from COVID-19. Sequenced sample: peripheral blood.

The CDR3 loop reads CASSLPQGQVITYEQYF. As DNA, the CDR3 is TGTGCCAGCAGCTTGCCCCAGGGACAGGTTATCACCTACGAGCAGTACTTC. The V and J genes are TRBV7-2 and TRBJ2-7, with 8 bases fitting TRBD1. The germline V gene has CDR1 SGHTA and CDR2 FQGNSA. The junction had 12 bases not matched to a gene; V was cut back by 3 bases and J by 2 bases. The CDR3 has 17 residues.